The rows below give T cell receptor beta chains drawn from one sample of a study of blood T cells in healthy people across ages. TCRdb called the 5' RACE reads again in MiXCR, with one record for every CDR3 protein. The sample contains fewer than 2,000,000 distinct CDR3 sequences, 30% to 40% of which appear only once. The specimen sequenced was blood. These receptors were obtained from a woman aged 30 to 39 in good health. The CDR3 runs from the conserved cysteine through the conserved F or W. D genes are given only for firm matches. Size is omitted from some rows. Given values are once, few, many or a class for expanded clones.

TGCAGTGCTCGGGGGACAGGGGGGTTTTACGAGCAGTACTTC	CSARGTGGFYEQYF	TRBD1	TRBJ2-7	-	14	TRBV20-1
TGCAGCGCCCGAGCTGGGACATCGGCCTCCTACGAGCAGTACTTC	CSARAGTSASYEQYF	-	TRBJ2-7	few	15	TRBV29-1
TGCAGCGTTGAAGATCAGATGGTAGACACAGATACGCAGTATTTT	CSVEDQMVDTDTQYF	-	TRBJ2-3	-	15	TRBV29-1
TGCAGCGTTGAAGATCGGGACAACGAGCAGTACTTC	CSVEDRDNEQYF	-	TRBJ2-7	-	12	TRBV29-1
TGTGCCAGTTACAGGGGAGGCAATCAGCCCCAGCATTTT	CASYRGGNQPQHF	-	TRBJ1-5	-	13	TRBV21-1
TGTGCCAGCAGTTTCTTCCTAGCGGGGACCTACGAGCAGTACTTC	CASSFFLAGTYEQYF	TRBD2	TRBJ2-7	-	15	TRBV28
TGTGCCAGCAGCTTGGGACAGATCCAAGAGACCCAGTACTTC	CASSLGQIQETQYF	-	TRBJ2-5	many	14	TRBV5-5
TGCGCCAGCAGCCAAGGGAGGGCCGGGGGGACCCAGTACTTC	CASSQGRAGGTQYF	-	TRBJ2-5	-	14	TRBV4-1
TGCGCCAGCAGCCAAGGGGGTTGGGAGCAGTACTTC	CASSQGGWEQYF	-	TRBJ2-4	few	12	TRBV4-1
TGCAGTGCTAAATATGACAGGGCCGATGGTAATTCACCCCTCCACTTT	CSAKYDRADGNSPLHF	TRBD1	TRBJ1-6	few	16	TRBV20-1